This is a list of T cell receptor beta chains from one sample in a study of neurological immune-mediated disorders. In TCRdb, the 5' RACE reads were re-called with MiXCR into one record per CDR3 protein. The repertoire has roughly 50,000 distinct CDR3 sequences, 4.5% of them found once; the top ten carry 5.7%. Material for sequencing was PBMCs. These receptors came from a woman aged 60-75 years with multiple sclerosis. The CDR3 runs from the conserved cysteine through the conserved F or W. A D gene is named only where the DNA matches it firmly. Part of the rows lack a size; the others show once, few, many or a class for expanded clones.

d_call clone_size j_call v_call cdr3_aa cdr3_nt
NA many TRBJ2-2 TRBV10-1 CASSEGPFGELFF TGCGCCAGCAGTGAGGGCCCTTTCGGGGAGCTGTTTTTT
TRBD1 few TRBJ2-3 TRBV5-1 CASSLAQGGTDTQYF TGCGCCAGCAGCCTCGCCCAGGGGGGCACAGATACGCAGTATTTT
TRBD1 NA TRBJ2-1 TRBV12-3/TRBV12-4 CASRPDRGAVLIEQFF TGTGCCAGCAGACCAGACAGGGGAGCGGTTTTGATTGAGCAGTTCTTC
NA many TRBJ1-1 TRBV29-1 CSAAPMGGLTEAFF TGCAGCGCCGCCCCGATGGGGGGGCTAACTGAAGCTTTCTTT
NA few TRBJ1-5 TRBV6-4 CASSEQVNQPQHF TGTGCCAGCAGTGAACAGGTAAATCAGCCCCAGCATTTT
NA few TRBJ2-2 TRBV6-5 CASSYSVGGAGTGELFF TGTGCCAGCAGTTACTCCGTAGGAGGGGCGGGCACCGGGGAGCTGTTTTTT
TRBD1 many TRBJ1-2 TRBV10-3 CAISESMTGNYGYTF TGTGCCATCAGTGAGTCGATGACAGGGAACTATGGCTACACCTTC
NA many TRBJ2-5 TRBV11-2 CASGRGSSQETQYF TGTGCCAGCGGACGTGGTAGCAGCCAAGAGACCCAGTACTTC
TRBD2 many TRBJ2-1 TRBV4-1 CASSRTPAGGWNEQFF TGCGCCAGCAGCCGCACACCAGCGGGGGGTTGGAATGAGCAGTTCTTC
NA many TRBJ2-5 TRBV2 CASSELRRTALATQYF TGTGCCAGCAGTGAACTGAGAAGGACAGCCTTGGCGACCCAGTACTTC
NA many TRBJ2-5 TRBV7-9 CASSLSGRETQYF TGTGCCAGCAGCTTATCAGGGAGGGAGACCCAGTACTTC
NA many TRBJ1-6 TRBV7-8 CASSFSLGVGSPLHF TGTGCCAGCAGCTTCTCGTTGGGTGTCGGGTCACCCCTCCACTTT
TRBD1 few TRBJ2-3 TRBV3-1 CASSPGQGQADTQYF TGTGCCAGCAGCCCGGGACAGGGTCAAGCAGATACGCAGTATTTT
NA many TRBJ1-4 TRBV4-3 CASSQDWAGRPTNEKLFF TGCGCCAGCAGCCAAGATTGGGCAGGCCGGCCAACTAATGAAAAACTGTTTTTT
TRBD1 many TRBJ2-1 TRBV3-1 CASSLPGQGDEQFF TGTGCCAGCAGCTTACCGGGACAGGGCGATGAGCAGTTCTTC
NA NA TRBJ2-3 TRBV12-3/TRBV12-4 CASSLVVVRSDTQYF TGTGCCAGCAGTTTAGTAGTAGTCAGAAGTGATACGCAGTATTTT
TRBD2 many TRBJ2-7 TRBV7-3 CASSALAGGGEQYF TGTGCCAGCAGCGCCCTCGCGGGGGGAGGCGAGCAGTACTTC
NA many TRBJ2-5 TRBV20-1 CSATNQETQYF TGCAGTGCTACAAACCAAGAGACCCAGTACTTC
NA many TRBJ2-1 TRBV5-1 CASSLGLDNEQFF TGCGCCAGCAGCTTGGGACTAGACAATGAGCAGTTCTTC
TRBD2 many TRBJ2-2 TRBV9 CASSATSEPHTGELFF TGTGCCAGCAGCGCTACTAGCGAACCCCACACCGGGGAGCTGTTTTTT